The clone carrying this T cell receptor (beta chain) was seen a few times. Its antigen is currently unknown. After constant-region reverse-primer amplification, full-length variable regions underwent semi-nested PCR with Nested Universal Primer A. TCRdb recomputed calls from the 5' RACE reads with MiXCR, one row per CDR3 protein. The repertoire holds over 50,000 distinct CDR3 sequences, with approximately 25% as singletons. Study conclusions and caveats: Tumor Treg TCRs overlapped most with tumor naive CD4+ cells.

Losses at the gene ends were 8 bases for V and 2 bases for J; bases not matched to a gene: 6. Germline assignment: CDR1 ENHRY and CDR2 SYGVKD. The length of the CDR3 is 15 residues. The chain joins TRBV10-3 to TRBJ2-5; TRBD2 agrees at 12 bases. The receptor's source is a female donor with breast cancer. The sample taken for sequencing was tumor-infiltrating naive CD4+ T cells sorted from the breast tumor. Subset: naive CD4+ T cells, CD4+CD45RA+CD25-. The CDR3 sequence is CAIAPSGRGQETQYF. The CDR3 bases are TGTGCCATCGCGCCTAGCGGGAGGGGTCAAGAGACCCAGTACTTC.